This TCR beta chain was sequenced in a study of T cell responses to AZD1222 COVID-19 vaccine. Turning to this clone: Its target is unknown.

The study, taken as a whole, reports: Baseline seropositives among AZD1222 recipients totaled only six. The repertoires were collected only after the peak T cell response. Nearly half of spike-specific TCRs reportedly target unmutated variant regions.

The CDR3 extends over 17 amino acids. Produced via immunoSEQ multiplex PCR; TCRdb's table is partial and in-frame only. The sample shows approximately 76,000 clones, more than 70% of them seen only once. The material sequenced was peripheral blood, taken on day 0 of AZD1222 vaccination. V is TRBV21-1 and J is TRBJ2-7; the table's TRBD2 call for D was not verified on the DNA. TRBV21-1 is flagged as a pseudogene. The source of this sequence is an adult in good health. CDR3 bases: TGTGCCAGCAGCAAAAAGGAAGATAGCGGGAGTTTCTACGAGCAGTACTTC. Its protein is CASSKKEDSGSFYEQYF.